This T cell receptor beta chain appears in the sequencing data of a study of post-analysis software for immune sequencing data. Unique molecular identifiers were built into the TCR beta cDNA libraries. TCRdb analysed the PCR reads with MiXCR anew, one entry per CDR3 protein. Seen here are more than 450,000 distinct CDR3 sequences, under 40% observed once, and the top ten hold 4.5% to 7.5%. The germline gives CDR1 DFQATT, CDR2 SNEGSKA (reference sequence). J lost 3 bases, V lost 7 bases, and 8 bases had no gene match. There are 14 residues in the CDR3. Study-wide points: In patients, TRBV5-6, TRBV5-1 and TRBV20-1 belonged to four or five TRBV segments found more frequently than in controls.

This clonotype was seen more than once but under ten times. Antigen: not known. This clonotype was obtained from a girl aged 2 to 17 with multiple sclerosis. V usage is TRBV20-1 and J usage is TRBJ2-5; 10 bases line up with TRBD2. The sequencing sample was made of blood. The CDR3 bases are TGCAGTGTCGTTAGCGGGGGGACGAAAGAGACCCAGTACTTC. It specifies CSVVSGGTKETQYF.